This is a list of T cell receptor beta chains from one sample in a study of Graves' ophthalmopathy and Graves' hyperthyroidism. TCRdb re-analysed the multiplex PCR reads in MiXCR, keeping a single row per CDR3 protein. The sample gives 300,000 to 400,000 distinct CDR3 sequences, about 15% of which show up once; 2% to 2.5% is in the top ten. Sequencing was done on a sample of peripheral blood. Source of these receptors: an adult woman with stable Graves' hyperthyroidism. The CDR3 runs from the conserved cysteine through the conserved F or W. D genes are given only for firm matches. Some rows have no size entry. The others give once, few or many, or a class for an expanded clone.

size: NA; V: TRBV30; J: TRBJ2-2; D: NA; DNA: TGTGCCTGGAGTGGGGACTCCACCGGGGAGCTGTTTTTT; CDR3: CAWSGDSTGELFF
size: many; V: TRBV6-2/TRBV6-3; J: TRBJ1-5; D: TRBD1; DNA: TGTGCCAGCAGACACTTCGGGACAGTTAGCAATCAGCCCCAGCATTTT; CDR3: CASRHFGTVSNQPQHF
size: many; V: TRBV11-2; J: TRBJ1-1; D: NA; DNA: TGTGCCAGCAGCGTACTAGGGGCAGAAGCTTTCTTT; CDR3: CASSVLGAEAFF
size: NA; V: TRBV20-1; J: TRBJ2-1; D: NA; DNA: TGCAGTGCTAGGTCAGGACATGGGGTTTACAATGAGCAGTTCTTC; CDR3: CSARSGHGVYNEQFF
size: few; V: TRBV5-1; J: TRBJ1-2; D: NA; DNA: TGCGCCAGCGGTGAGACAGCCAACTATGGCTACACCTTC; CDR3: CASGETANYGYTF
size: many; V: TRBV12-5; J: TRBJ1-1; D: NA; DNA: TGTGCTAGTGGTTTGGTACTATGGGTTCGGACGAACTCGAACACTGAAGCTTTCTTT; CDR3: CASGLVLWVRTNSNTEAFF
size: many; V: TRBV6-1; J: TRBJ1-1; D: NA; DNA: TGTGCCAGCAGCCACTACGGGGGGGGTGTTCGTGAAGCTTTCTTT; CDR3: CASSHYGGGVREAFF
size: many; V: TRBV28; J: TRBJ1-1; D: TRBD1; DNA: TGTGCCAGCAGTTCCGGGACAGGGGTAATTACTGAAGCTTTCTTT; CDR3: CASSSGTGVITEAFF
size: many; V: TRBV28; J: TRBJ1-2; D: NA; DNA: TGTGCCAGCAGTTTAATAGGGCTTGGCTACACCTTC; CDR3: CASSLIGLGYTF
size: NA; V: TRBV6-1; J: TRBJ2-7; D: TRBD2; DNA: TGTGCCAGCAGAGAGACTAGCGGGAGTTGGTACGAGCAGTACTTC; CDR3: CASRETSGSWYEQYF
size: many; V: TRBV2; J: TRBJ1-1; D: NA; DNA: TGTGCCAGCAAAGGGGAGGGACCTGAAGCTTTCTTT; CDR3: CASKGEGPEAFF
size: many; V: TRBV3-1; J: TRBJ1-2; D: NA; DNA: TGTGCCAGCAGCCTAGAGGTAGGGATCGGCTATGGCTACACCTTC; CDR3: CASSLEVGIGYGYTF
size: NA; V: TRBV6-2/TRBV6-3; J: TRBJ2-7; D: TRBD2; DNA: TGTGCCAGCAACGACGGGGGGAACTACGAGCAGTACTTC; CDR3: CASNDGGNYEQYF
size: many; V: TRBV12-5; J: TRBJ1-5; D: NA; DNA: TGTGCTAGTGGTTTGGGTCAGCCCCAGCATTTT; CDR3: CASGLGQPQHF
size: many; V: TRBV18; J: TRBJ1-5; D: NA; DNA: TGTGCCAGCTCACTGGACCACAATCAGCCCCAGCATTTT; CDR3: CASSLDHNQPQHF
size: many; V: TRBV30; J: TRBJ2-7; D: TRBD1; DNA: TGTGCCTGGACCGACAGGGCTTACGAGCAGTACTTC; CDR3: CAWTDRAYEQYF
size: many; V: TRBV15; J: TRBJ1-6; D: NA; DNA: TGTGCCGGTGCCTGGGGCTCCTATAATTCACCCCTCCACTTT; CDR3: CAGAWGSYNSPLHF
size: NA; V: TRBV11-2; J: TRBJ1-3; D: NA; DNA: TGTGCCAGCAGCTACTTACCGGACAGCTCTGGAAACACCATATATTTT; CDR3: CASSYLPDSSGNTIYF
size: many; V: TRBV30; J: TRBJ2-7; D: NA; DNA: TGTGCCTGGAGTCCGGGGGTAAGCTACGAGCAGTACTTC; CDR3: CAWSPGVSYEQYF
size: NA; V: TRBV6-2/TRBV6-3; J: TRBJ1-5; D: TRBD1; DNA: TGTGCCAGCAGTTACTCGACGGGACAGGGGGCGCCCCCCAATCAGCCCCAGCATTTT; CDR3: CASSYSTGQGAPPNQPQHF
size: few; V: TRBV7-2; J: TRBJ2-5; D: NA; DNA: TGTGCCAGCAGCTTTACTGCGGGGGAGACCCAGTACTTC; CDR3: CASSFTAGETQYF
size: NA; V: TRBV7-6; J: TRBJ2-7; D: NA; DNA: TGTGCCAGCAGCTTAAGTATCGTTTCCTACGAGCAGTACTTC; CDR3: CASSLSIVSYEQYF
size: many; V: TRBV20-1; J: TRBJ2-5; D: NA; DNA: TGCAGTGCGAGAGGGTACGGCGGGATTGATCCGGAGACCCAGTACTTC; CDR3: CSARGYGGIDPETQYF
size: many; V: TRBV24-1; J: TRBJ2-2; D: NA; DNA: TGTGCCACCAGTGCCATCGGGAGAGGGAACACCGGGGAGCTGTTTTTT; CDR3: CATSAIGRGNTGELFF
size: many; V: TRBV2; J: TRBJ1-2; D: NA; DNA: TGTGCCAGCAGTGAGGGCAGGGAGAGCTATGGCTACACCTTC; CDR3: CASSEGRESYGYTF
size: NA; V: TRBV27; J: TRBJ1-3; D: NA; DNA: TGTGCCAGCAGTTTAGATGCGGGCGTTCGAAACACGATATATTTT; CDR3: CASSLDAGVRNTIYF
size: many; V: TRBV27; J: TRBJ2-4; D: NA; DNA: TGTGCCAGCAGCCCAGGGGTGACCAAAAACATTCAGTACTTC; CDR3: CASSPGVTKNIQYF
size: many; V: TRBV12-3/TRBV12-4; J: TRBJ2-5; D: NA; DNA: TGTGCCAGCAGTTTAGTTGGTGCGGGGGAGACCCAGTACTTC; CDR3: CASSLVGAGETQYF
size: few; V: TRBV29-1; J: TRBJ2-5; D: NA; DNA: TGCAGCGCCGAACGGACGGGAGAGACCCAGTACTTC; CDR3: CSAERTGETQYF
size: many; V: TRBV28; J: TRBJ1-2; D: TRBD1; DNA: TGTGCCAGCAGTTTATGGGGACAGGCGGTCTTGGGCTACACCTTC; CDR3: CASSLWGQAVLGYTF
size: many; V: TRBV24-1; J: TRBJ1-5; D: NA; DNA: TGTGCCACCGGGAACTCGGACAATCAGCCCCAGCATTTT; CDR3: CATGNSDNQPQHF
size: many; V: TRBV10-3; J: TRBJ1-1; D: NA; DNA: TGTGCCACCAAAATTGAGAACACTGAAGCTTTCTTT; CDR3: CATKIENTEAFF
size: NA; V: TRBV4-2; J: TRBJ1-1; D: NA; DNA: TGTGCCAGCACCCCCGGCGGGCTGAACACTGAAGCTTTCTTT; CDR3: CASTPGGLNTEAFF